This TCR beta chain comes out of a study of blood T cells in healthy people across ages. The authors ran a second PCR of 7 to 11 cycles using a sample-barcoded 5' primer and a J-beta primer mix. A single record per CDR3 protein comes from TCRdb applying MiXCR to the 5' RACE reads. The sample lists some 760,000 distinct CDR3 sequences, around a quarter seen once, with 8% to 10% in the top ten. The CDR3 consists of 15 residues. Germline assignment: CDR1 SGHVS and CDR2 FQNEAQ. V was shortened by 3 bases and J by 2 bases, with 12 bases between the two germline ends. These data were also reused for a study on T cells of mothers and their children.

This receptor was identified in a boy under 18 in good health. Source material: blood. V is TRBV7-8 and J is TRBJ2-3, with D uncertain. The CDR3 here is CASSLSAPVTDTQYF. In DNA form, the CDR3 reads TGTGCCAGCAGCTTGTCTGCCCCCGTCACAGATACGCAGTATTTT.